Shown below are 22 T cell receptor beta chains from a single sample sequenced in a study of human T cells and chemical hapten exposure. The library gave individual cDNA molecules unique molecular identifiers. TCRdb passed the reads through MiXCR, listing each CDR3 protein once. The data hold over 4,500 distinct CDR3 sequences, with roughly 53% observed a single time. Treatment indicated: therapeutic diphenylcyclopropenone sensitization with weekly scalp DPC. The sequences come from whole blood, collected before DPC sensitization or 2, 6, or about 24 weeks after (not recorded which). Every receptor here comes from an adult with alopecia areata. Some clones in this sample may be carry-over from other donors' samples. This table probably holds off-target reads from a library built for another chain.

The chain uses TRBV20-1 and TRBJ2-1; 8 nucleotides agree with TRBD2. The junction had 4 bases not matched to a gene; V was cut back by 6 bases and J by 6 bases. The CDR3 has 12 residues. From germline, CDR1 is DFQATT and CDR2 SNEGSKA (reference sequence). The CDR3 DNA reads as TGCAGTGCGGGGACTAGAGGCAATGAGCAGTTCTTC. Protein: CSAGTRGNEQFF.

This clonotype appeared a few times. This chain connects TRBV6-2 or TRBV6-3 to TRBJ2-3, with 12 bases that match TRBD2. The CDR3 is 16 amino acids. Trimming removed 2 bases from V and 6 bases from J; junction bases left unmatched: 6. Germline V CDR1 and CDR2: MNHEY, SVGEGT. The CDR3 here is CASSYTWTSGTDTQYF. In nucleotides, the CDR3 is TGTGCCAGCAGTTACACTTGGACTAGCGGGACCGATACGCAGTATTTT.

The chain links TRBV27 to TRBJ2-1; D gene uncertain. Between the trimmed V and J ends, which lost 5 bases and 5 bases, there was a span of 7 bases. Germline assignment: CDR1 MNHEY and CDR2 SMNVEV (reference sequence). The CDR3 has 12 residues. CDR3 region: CASSRKHNEQFF. The CDR3 nucleotides read TGTGCCAGCAGTCGCAAGCACAATGAGCAGTTCTTC.

The chain joins TRBV12-3 or TRBV12-4 to TRBJ2-7, with D possibly matching TRBD1 (7 bases). Trimming removed 3 bases at V and 4 bases at J, with 16 bases between. This CDR3 has 15 residues. CDR3 nucleotides: TGTGCCAGCAGTTTCATTGCGGGACAGCGATACGAGCAGTACTTC. It specifies CASSFIAGQRYEQYF.

The V gene is TRBV7-3, the J gene TRBJ2-2, with 8 nucleotides matching TRBD2. V gave up 2 bases and J gave up 4 bases; unmatched junction bases: 6. The CDR3 length is 16 residues. Germline-derived CDR1 and CDR2 are SGHTA and FQGTGA. CDR3 loop: CASSLDSSGTTGELFF. CDR3 in DNA: TGTGCCAGCAGCTTAGATAGTAGCGGGACCACCGGGGAGCTGTTTTTT.

The CDR3 spells CSVEETAGYEQYF. The CDR3 coding sequence is TGCAGCGTTGAAGAAACGGCTGGCTACGAGCAGTACTTC. The chain uses TRBV29-1 and TRBJ2-7; no definite D call. This CDR3 has 13 amino acids. V shed 0 bases and J shed 3 bases, with 9 bases lying between them. The germline CDR1 and CDR2 sequences are SQVTM and ANQGSEA.

This clonotype was observed a few times. The V and J genes are TRBV12-3 or TRBV12-4 and TRBJ2-1; tentative D call: TRBD2 (6 bases). Trimming shortened V by 5 bases and J by 6 bases, and 20 bases separated the two germline ends. The CDR3 has 16 amino acids. CDR3 in DNA: TGTGCCAGCAGTCCGTGGACTACCCGTCCCCTCAATGAGCAGTTCTTC. It yields the protein CASSPWTTRPLNEQFF.

This clonotype was recorded a few times. The CDR3 here is CASSSGTSGRHTQYF. CDR3 coding DNA: TGTGCCAGCAGTTCCGGGACTAGCGGGAGGCATACGCAGTATTTT. This rearrangement joins TRBV12-3 or TRBV12-4 to TRBJ2-3, with 15 bases matching TRBD2. V shed 4 bases, J shed 7 bases, and the junction held 3 bases outside the gene matches. This CDR3 contains 15 residues.

This clonotype occurred a few times. The chain recombines TRBV12-3 or TRBV12-4 with TRBJ2-1, with D unresolved. V lost 3 bases and J 4 bases, leaving 13 bases between the germline ends. The CDR3 runs to 15 residues. In DNA form, the CDR3 reads TGTGCCAGCAGTTTCGATTCTGACGTTTACAATGAGCAGTTCTTC. Encoded protein: CASSFDSDVYNEQFF.

The chain has TRBV5-1 and TRBJ2-7, with D possibly called TRBD1 or TRBD2 (5 bases each). CDR1 and CDR2 (germline): SGHRS, YFSETQ. CDR3 size: 13 residues. Trimming took 4 bases from V and 2 from J, leaving 10 bases between them. CDR3 in amino acids: CASSRDPTYEQYF. The CDR3 bases are TGCGCCAGCAGCCGGGACCCAACCTACGAGCAGTACTTC.

Comments on this clonotype: At one end the junction does not follow the germline gene, possibly because of a read error. The rearrangement joins TRBV7-7 to TRBJ2-5; D ambiguous. This CDR3 contains 13 residues. Germline-derived CDR1 and CDR2 are SSHAT and FNYEAQ (reference sequence). The CDR3 region has the DNA TGTGCTAGCAGCTCCGAACCTCAAGAGACCCAGTACTTC. Protein: CASSSEPQETQYF.

The J gene is TRBJ2-1, the V gene TRBV5-4; possibly TRBD2 for D (6 bases). CDR1 and CDR2 (germline): SGHNT, YYREEE (reference sequence). Trimming left V 4 bases short and J 6 bases short, with 17 bases between. The CDR3 totals 15 residues. The CDR3 is CASSLGTLQVNEQFF. CDR3 nucleotides: TGTGCCAGCAGCCTAGGGACTCTCCAGGTCAATGAGCAGTTCTTC.

The chain recombines TRBV7-9 with TRBJ2-3, with 13 bases aligning to TRBD2. Germline-derived CDR1 and CDR2 are SEHNR and FQNEAQ (reference sequence). The J segment lost 2 bases and the V segment lost 4 bases, leaving 12 bases of the junction unmatched. CDR3 length: 19 amino acids. The CDR3 spells CASSSGLAGRMMITDTQYF. CDR3 DNA: TGTGCCAGCAGCTCGGGACTAGCGGGAAGGATGATGATCACAGATACGCAGTATTTT.

This clonotype was counted a few times. Here the CDR3 reads CASSFGDRVETQYF. The DNA for the CDR3 is TGTGCCAGCAGTTTCGGAGACAGGGTGGAGACCCAGTACTTC. V and J are TRBV7-9 and TRBJ2-5; 7 nucleotides match TRBD1. The CDR3 consists of 14 residues. In germline, CDR1 is SEHNR, CDR2 FQNEAQ (reference sequence). Trimming took 6 bases from V and 5 from J; bases not matched to a gene: 9.

The table lists this clonotype with a few counts. In nucleotides, the CDR3 is TGTGCCAGCAGCTTCGGGGCGGCCAATGAGCAGTTCTTC. Encoded protein: CASSFGAANEQFF. The V gene is TRBV7-2, the J gene TRBJ2-1; D might be TRBD1 or TRBD2, each matching 5 bases. The CDR3 has 13 residues. Germline V gives CDR1 SGHTA, CDR2 FQGNSA. The V end lost 3 bases, the J end lost 6 bases, and 9 bases lay between the germline ends.

V usage is TRBV12-3 or TRBV12-4 and J usage is TRBJ1-3; D gene ambiguous. The CDR3 length is 16 residues. V lost 0 bases and J 8 bases, leaving 17 bases between the germline ends. CDR3 in amino acids: CASSLAASGITHTIYF. Written as DNA, the CDR3 is TGTGCCAGCAGTTTAGCGGCGTCGGGCATCACTCACACCATATATTTT.

The CDR3 sequence is CSVELAGNTGELFF. The CDR3 nucleotides are TGCAGCGTTGAGCTGGCAGGGAACACCGGGGAGCTGTTTTTT. The chain links TRBV29-1 to TRBJ2-2; no clear D. The CDR3 is 14 amino acids. Germline values: CDR1 SQVTM, CDR2 ANQGSEA. V was clipped by 3 bases and J by 1 base, with 9 bases between them.

This clonotype appeared a single time. The chain employs TRBV21-1 and TRBJ2-7. TRBV21-1 is a recognized pseudogene. This CDR3 region has 12 residues. The CDR3 reads CASSTHFYEQYF. The DNA for the CDR3 is TGTGCCAGCAGCACTCATTTCTACGAGCAGTACTTC.

The rearrangement uses TRBV6-5 and TRBJ1-6; no reliable D call. This CDR3 comprises 19 residues. CDR1 is MNHEY and CDR2 is SVGAGI in the germline V gene. Trimming stripped 2 bases from V and 0 bases from J, with 17 bases between. The CDR3 DNA reads as TGTGCCAGCAGTTACGATGCTGGCGGCCTAAGCTCCTATAATTCACCCCTCCACTTT. This encodes CASSYDAGGLSSYNSPLHF.

This clonotype showed up just a few times. The rearrangement uses TRBV20-1 and TRBJ2-6, with D hard to call. Germline values: CDR1 DFQATT, CDR2 SNEGSKA (reference sequence). Between the trimmed V and J ends, which lost 6 bases and 0 bases, there was a span of 12 bases. The length of the CDR3 is 15 residues. The CDR3 DNA sequence: TGCAGTGCCTCCGGACGGATCTCTGGGGCCAACGTCCTGACTTTC. Its protein is CSASGRISGANVLTF.

This chain connects TRBV5-4 to TRBJ2-3; TRBD2 matches at 8 bases. The germline V gene encodes CDR1 SGHNT and CDR2 YYREEE (reference sequence). Germline trimming cut 4 bases from V and 2 bases from J; bases unmatched to any gene: 3. The CDR3 sequence is 14 residues long. CDR3 DNA: TGTGCCAGCAGCACGACTAGCGTCACAGATACGCAGTATTTT. Protein: CASSTTSVTDTQYF.

This chain joins TRBV20-1 and TRBJ2-5, with 8 bases matching TRBD2. The CDR3 has 14 amino acids. V trimming: 1 base; J trimming: 4 bases; junction bases outside the gene matches: 5. Germline loops: CDR1 DFQATT, CDR2 SNEGSKA (reference sequence). The CDR3 is CSARVAGGTETQYF. The CDR3 bases are TGCAGTGCTAGAGTGGCGGGAGGAACAGAGACCCAGTACTTC.